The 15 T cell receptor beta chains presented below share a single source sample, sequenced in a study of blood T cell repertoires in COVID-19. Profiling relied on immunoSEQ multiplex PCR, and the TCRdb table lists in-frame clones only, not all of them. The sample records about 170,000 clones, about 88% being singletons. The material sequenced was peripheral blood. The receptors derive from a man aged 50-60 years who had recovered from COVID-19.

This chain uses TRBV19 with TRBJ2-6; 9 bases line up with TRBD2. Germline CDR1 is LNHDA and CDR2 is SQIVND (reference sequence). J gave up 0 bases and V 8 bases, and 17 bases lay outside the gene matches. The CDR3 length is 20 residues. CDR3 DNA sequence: TGTGCCAGTGACCGTCGGGATAGGGGCGGGAGGGCCTCTGGGGCCAACGTCCTGACTTTC. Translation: CASDRRDRGGRASGANVLTF.

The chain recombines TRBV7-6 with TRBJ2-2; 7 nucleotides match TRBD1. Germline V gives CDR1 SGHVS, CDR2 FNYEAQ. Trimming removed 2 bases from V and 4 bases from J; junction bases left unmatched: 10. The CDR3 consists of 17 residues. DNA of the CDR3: TGTGCCAGCAGCTTATGGACAGGACCGATTAGCACCGGGGAGCTGTTTTTT. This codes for CASSLWTGPISTGELFF.

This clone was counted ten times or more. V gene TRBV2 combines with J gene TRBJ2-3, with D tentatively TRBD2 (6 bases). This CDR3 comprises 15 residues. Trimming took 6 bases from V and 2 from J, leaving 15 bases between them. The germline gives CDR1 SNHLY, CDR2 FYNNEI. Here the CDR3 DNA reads TGTGCCAGCAGACTACTAGCCTCACTCACAGATACGCAGTATTTT. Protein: CASRLLASLTDTQYF.

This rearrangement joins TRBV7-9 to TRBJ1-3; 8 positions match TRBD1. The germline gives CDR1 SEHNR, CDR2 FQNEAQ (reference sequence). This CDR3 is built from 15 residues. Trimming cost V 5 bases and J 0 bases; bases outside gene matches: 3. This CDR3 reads CASSRGTGSGNTIYF. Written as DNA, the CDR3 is TGTGCCAGCAGCCGAGGGACAGGCTCTGGAAACACCATATATTTT.

The CDR3 DNA follows: TGTGCCAGCAGCAATCGACAGGGGCTTGGCTACACCTTC. It codes for CASSNRQGLGYTF. The rearrangement uses TRBV11-2 and TRBJ1-2; TRBD1 matches at 8 bases. The length of the CDR3 is 13 residues. J gave up 7 bases and V 5 bases, and 6 bases lay outside the gene matches. CDR1 and CDR2 (germline): SGHAT, FQNNGV.

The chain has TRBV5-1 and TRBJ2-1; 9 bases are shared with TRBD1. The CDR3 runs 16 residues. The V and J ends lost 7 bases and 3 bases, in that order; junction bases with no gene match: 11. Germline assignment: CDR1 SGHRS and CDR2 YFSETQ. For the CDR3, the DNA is TGCGCCAGCGCACGAGCTGGGACAGGGTTCTACAATGAGCAGTTCTTC. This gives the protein CASARAGTGFYNEQFF.

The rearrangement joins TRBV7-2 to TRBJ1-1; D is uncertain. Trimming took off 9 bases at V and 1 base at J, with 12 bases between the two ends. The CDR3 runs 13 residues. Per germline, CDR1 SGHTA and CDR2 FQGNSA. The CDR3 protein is CASSYVKNTEAFF. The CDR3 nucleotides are TGTGCCAGTTCCTACGTCAAGAACACTGAAGCTTTCTTT.

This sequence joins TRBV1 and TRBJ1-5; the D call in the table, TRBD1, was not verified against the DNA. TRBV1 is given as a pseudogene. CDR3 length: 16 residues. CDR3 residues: CTSSQVRPGENQPQHF. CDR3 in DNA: TGCACCAGCAGCCAAGTGAGGCCAGGGGAGAATCAGCCCCAGCATTTT.

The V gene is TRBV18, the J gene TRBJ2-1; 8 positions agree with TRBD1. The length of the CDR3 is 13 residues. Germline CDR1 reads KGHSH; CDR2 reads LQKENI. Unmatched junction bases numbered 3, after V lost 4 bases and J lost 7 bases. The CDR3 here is CASSRTGYNEQFF. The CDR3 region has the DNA TGTGCCAGCTCACGGACAGGGTATAATGAGCAGTTCTTC.

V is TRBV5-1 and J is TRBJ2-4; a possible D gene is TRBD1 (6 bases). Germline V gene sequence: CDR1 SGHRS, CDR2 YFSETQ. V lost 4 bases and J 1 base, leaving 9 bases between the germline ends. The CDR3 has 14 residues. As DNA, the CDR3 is TGCGCCAGCAGCCCACAGGGTGCCAAAAACATTCAGTACTTC. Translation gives CASSPQGAKNIQYF.

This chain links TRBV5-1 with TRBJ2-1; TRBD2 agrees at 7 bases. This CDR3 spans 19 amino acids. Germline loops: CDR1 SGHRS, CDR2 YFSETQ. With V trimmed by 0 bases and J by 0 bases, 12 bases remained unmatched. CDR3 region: CASSLEAGTSQSSYNEQFF. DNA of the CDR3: TGCGCCAGCAGCTTGGAAGCGGGAACATCCCAAAGCTCCTACAATGAGCAGTTCTTC.

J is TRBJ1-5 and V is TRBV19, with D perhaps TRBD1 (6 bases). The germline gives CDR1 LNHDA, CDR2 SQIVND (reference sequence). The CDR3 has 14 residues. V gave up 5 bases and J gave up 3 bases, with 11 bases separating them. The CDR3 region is CASSVRDNNQPQHF. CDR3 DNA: TGTGCCAGTAGTGTCCGGGACAACAATCAGCCCCAGCATTTT.

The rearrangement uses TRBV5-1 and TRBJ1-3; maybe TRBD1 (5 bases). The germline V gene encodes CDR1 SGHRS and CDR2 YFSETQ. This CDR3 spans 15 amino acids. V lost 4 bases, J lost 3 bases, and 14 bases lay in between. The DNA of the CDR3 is TGCGCCAGCAGCACCTGGGGCGATGATGGAAACACCATATATTTT. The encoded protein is CASSTWGDDGNTIYF.

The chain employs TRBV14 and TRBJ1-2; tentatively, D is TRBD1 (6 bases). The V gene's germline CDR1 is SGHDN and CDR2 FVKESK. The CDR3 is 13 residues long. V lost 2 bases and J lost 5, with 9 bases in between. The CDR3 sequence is CASSQLQGYGYTF. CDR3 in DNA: TGTGCCAGCAGCCAACTCCAGGGGTATGGCTACACCTTC. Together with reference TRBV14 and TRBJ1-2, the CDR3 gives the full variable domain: EAGVTQFPSHSVIEKGQTVTLRCDPISGHDNLYWYRRVMGKEIKFLLHFVKESKQDESGMPNNRFLAERTGGTYSTLKVQPAELEDSGVYFCASSQLQGYGYTFGSGTRLTVV.

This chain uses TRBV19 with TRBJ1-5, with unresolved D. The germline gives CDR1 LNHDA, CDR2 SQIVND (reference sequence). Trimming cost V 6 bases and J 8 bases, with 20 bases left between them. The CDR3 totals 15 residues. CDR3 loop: CASRSAYVDREPQHF. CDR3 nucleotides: TGTGCCAGTAGATCTGCTTATGTTGACCGGGAGCCCCAGCATTTT.